Listed here are 26 T cell receptor beta chains from one sample, sequenced in a study of PD-1 blockade in mismatch repair-deficient tumors. Produced via immunoSEQ multiplex PCR; TCRdb's table is partial and in-frame only. The sample lists 60,000 to 65,000 clones, about 91% occurring once. Sequenced here: peripheral blood, sampled 52 weeks after starting pembrolizumab. These receptor sequences come from an adult with mismatch repair-deficient cancer.

The V call is TRBV11-1, the J call TRBJ2-5; D unclear. Germline V gives CDR1 SGHAT, CDR2 FQDESV (reference sequence). This CDR3 contains 17 residues. V lost 4 bases and J lost 1, with 19 bases in between. The DNA of the CDR3 is TGTGCCAGCAGCTCCTTCCCCGCTCTTGTGGGCCAAGAGACCCAGTACTTC. This codes for CASSSFPALVGQETQYF.

This chain uses TRBV9 with TRBJ2-1, with 8 bases that match TRBD1. Looked up from germline, CDR1 is SGDLS and CDR2 is YYNGEE. V was pared by 6 bases and J by 5 bases, with 1 base of the junction left unmatched. There are 12 residues in the CDR3. The CDR3 DNA sequence: TGTGCCAGCACGGACAGGGACAATGAGCAGTTCTTC. Its protein product is CASTDRDNEQFF.

The chain recombines TRBV4-1 with TRBJ2-2; 8 bases align to TRBD1. Unmatched junction bases numbered 5, after V lost 3 bases and J lost 5 bases. Germline V CDR1 and CDR2: MGHRA, YSYEKL. The CDR3 contains 15 residues. CDR3 region: CASSQSGQATGELFF. The CDR3 DNA reads TGCGCCAGCAGCCAGTCGGGACAGGCGACCGGGGAGCTGTTTTTT.

The chain combines TRBV28 with TRBJ2-3; 10 bases agree with TRBD1. CDR1 is MDHEN, CDR2 SYDVKM, per germline. The CDR3 sequence is 19 residues long. V trimming: 2 bases; J trimming: 2 bases; junction bases outside the gene matches: 13. Written as DNA, the CDR3 is TGTGCCAGCAGTTTAGGGGTGGTGGGGGGACAGGGGTTCACAGATACGCAGTATTTT. It translates to CASSLGVVGGQGFTDTQYF.

The rearrangement links TRBV5-1 to TRBJ2-2; D is possibly TRBD2 (5 bases). CDR3 length: 13 residues. V was clipped by 7 bases and J by 4 bases, with 11 bases between them. Germline-derived CDR1 and CDR2 are SGHRS and YFSETQ. CDR3 in DNA: TGCGCCAGCTCTGGGGAGAGCACCGGGGAGCTGTTTTTT. This codes for CASSGESTGELFF.

The chain carries TRBV15 and TRBJ2-7; possibly TRBD1 for D (7 bases). This CDR3 has 14 residues. The ends were cut back, 4 bases at V and 3 bases at J, with 13 bases in the middle. Germline CDR1 and CDR2: LNHNV and YYDKDF (reference sequence). The CDR3: CATSTYRGLYEQYF. Here the CDR3 DNA reads TGTGCCACCAGCACATACAGGGGACTCTACGAGCAGTACTTC.

The rearrangement joins TRBV9 to TRBJ2-7; D is perhaps TRBD1 (6 bases). V was clipped by 0 bases and J by 4 bases, with 14 bases between them. Germline loops: CDR1 SGDLS, CDR2 YYNGEE. The CDR3 sequence is 15 residues long. The CDR3 protein is CASSVERDTFYEQYF. The CDR3 DNA sequence: TGTGCCAGCAGCGTAGAGAGGGACACTTTTTACGAGCAGTACTTC.

The genes are TRBV18 and TRBJ2-1; a weak D match, TRBD2 (6 bases). Trimming left V 0 bases short and J 8 bases short, with 17 bases between. The CDR3 contains 16 residues. CDR1 and CDR2 (germline): KGHSH, LQKENI. The DNA for the CDR3 is TGTGCCAGCTCACCACCGGAGGGGAGTCGGAGGTATGAGCAGTTCTTC. Residues: CASSPPEGSRRYEQFF. The full variable domain, with the rest looked up from reference TRBV18 and TRBJ2-1, is NAGVMQNPRHLVRRRGQEARLRCSPMKGHSHVYWYRQLPEEGLKFMVYLQKENIIDESGMPKERFSAEFPKEGPSILRIQQVVRGDSAAYFCASSPPEGSRRYEQFFGPGTRLTVL.

About this clone: The sample holds other DNA sequences that translate to the same CDR3. The J gene is TRBJ2-1, the V gene TRBV29-1, with D unclear. Germline V gives CDR1 SQVTM, CDR2 ANQGSEA. V was shortened by 1 base and J by 0 bases, with 4 bases between the two germline ends. The CDR3 consists of 13 residues. The CDR3 region is CSVEGSSYNEQFF. As DNA, the CDR3 is TGCAGCGTTGAAGGGAGCTCCTACAATGAGCAGTTCTTC.

V and J are TRBV4-3 and TRBJ2-3, with D tentatively TRBD1 or TRBD2 (5 bases each). Germline V gives CDR1 LGHNA, CDR2 YSLEER. Trimming removed 0 bases from V and 3 bases from J, with 16 bases in between. The CDR3 totals 17 residues. In DNA, the CDR3 is TGCGCCAGCAGCCAAGACGTCCCTGGGACGACTACAGATACGCAGTATTTT. It specifies CASSQDVPGTTTDTQYF.

The chain has TRBV7-2 and TRBJ2-7; weak D call: TRBD2 (6 bases). Trimming removed 5 bases from V and 2 bases from J, with 13 bases in between. The germline CDR1 and CDR2 sequences are SGHTA and FQGNSA. The length of the CDR3 is 14 residues. CDR3: CASSAFSGPYEQYF. CDR3 sequence (DNA): TGTGCCAGCAGCGCCTTTAGCGGCCCCTACGAGCAGTACTTC.

The chain has TRBV19 and TRBJ2-5; D is unclear. The CDR3 sequence is 14 residues long. Germline CDR1 is LNHDA and CDR2 is SQIVND (reference sequence). Between the trimmed V and J ends, which lost 1 base and 2 bases, there was a span of 8 bases. The CDR3 protein is CASSIAGLQETQYF. In DNA, the CDR3 is TGTGCCAGTAGTATAGCGGGCTTACAAGAGACCCAGTACTTC.

The chain uses TRBV6-5 and TRBJ1-1; D uncertain. The CDR3 is made up of 12 amino acids. Germline V gene lookup returns CDR1 MNHEY and CDR2 SVGAGI. Trimming cost V 6 bases and J 5 bases, with 10 bases left between them. In DNA form, the CDR3 reads TGTGCCAGCAGATCTTCCGGGACTGAAGCTTTCTTT. This translates into CASRSSGTEAFF.

The chain's CDR3 is CASSQEQGPEQYF. The CDR3 coding sequence is TGTGCCAGCAGCCAAGAGCAGGGTCCCGAGCAGTACTTC. The chain carries TRBV6-5 and TRBJ2-7; weak D call: TRBD1 (5 bases). The length of the CDR3 is 13 residues. V was cut by 6 bases and J by 6 bases, with 15 bases left in between. Germline lookup yields CDR1 MNHEY and CDR2 SVGAGI.

The table lists this clone with a count of one. The rearrangement uses TRBV5-4 and TRBJ1-2, with D perhaps TRBD1 (6 bases). Germline V CDR1 and CDR2: SGHNT, YYREEE (reference sequence). Between the trimmed V and J ends, which lost 1 base and 5 bases, there was a span of 12 bases. This CDR3 has 14 amino acids. The CDR3 loop is CASSLIGGSYGYTF. The CDR3 coding sequence is TGTGCCAGCAGCTTGATAGGGGGGAGTTATGGCTACACCTTC. Looking up the rest from reference TRBV5-4 and TRBJ1-2 gives the full variable domain: ETGVTQSPTHLIKTRGQQVTLRCSSQSGHNTVSWYQQALGQGPQFIFQYYREEENGRGNFPPRFSGLQFPNYSSELNVNALELDDSALYLCASSLIGGSYGYTFGSGTRLTVV.

The chain is built from TRBV11-2 and TRBJ1-2; 9 bases are shared with TRBD1. After removal of 5 bases from V and 4 bases from J, the junction contained 11 bases not matched to a gene. The germline V gene encodes CDR1 SGHAT and CDR2 FQNNGV. This CDR3 contains 16 residues. The CDR3 region is CASSPRDRVLLYGYTF. CDR3 coding DNA: TGTGCCAGCAGCCCCCGGGACAGGGTTCTCCTCTATGGCTACACCTTC.

The CDR3 region is CASRQGGYQPQHF. The CDR3 DNA reads TGTGCCAGCAGACAGGGGGGATATCAGCCCCAGCATTTT. The chain is built from TRBV6-6 and TRBJ1-5; TRBD1 aligns across 8 bases. The CDR3 runs 13 residues. The germline V gene encodes CDR1 MNHNY and CDR2 SVGAGI (reference sequence). V lost 6 bases and J lost 5; bases outside the gene matches: 3.

The V and J genes are TRBV10-3 and TRBJ2-3; D unresolved. The germline CDR1 and CDR2 sequences are ENHRY and SYGVKD. Trimming shortened V by 9 bases and J by 0 bases, and 13 bases separated the two germline ends. This CDR3 is 14 amino acids long. CDR3 residues: CAIKDLSSTDTQYF. The CDR3 region has the DNA TGTGCCATTAAAGATCTATCCAGCACAGATACGCAGTATTTT.

The chain carries TRBV29-1 and TRBJ1-2; unclear D gene. CDR1 SQVTM and CDR2 ANQGSEA come from the germline V gene. The CDR3 extends over 15 amino acids. Trimming left V 0 bases short and J 2 bases short, with 13 bases between. The CDR3 reads CSVEEAAAANYGYTF. The CDR3 DNA is TGCAGCGTTGAAGAAGCGGCCGCTGCAAACTATGGCTACACCTTC.

This clone came up once. CDR3: CASSQDWGNNQPQHF. DNA of the CDR3: TGCGCCAGCAGCCAAGATTGGGGGAACAATCAGCCCCAGCATTTT. This rearrangement joins TRBV4-3 to TRBJ1-5, with D possibly TRBD1 on 5 matching bases. The V gene lost 0 bases and the J gene lost 3 bases, with 9 bases spanning the gap. CDR3 length equals 15 residues. Germline V lookup: CDR1 LGHNA, CDR2 YSLEER.

The chain joins TRBV28 to TRBJ2-7; a possible D gene is TRBD2 (5 bases). Germline lookup yields CDR1 MDHEN and CDR2 SYDVKM. V lost 4 bases and J 4 bases, leaving 14 bases between the germline ends. The CDR3 runs to 14 residues. CDR3 sequence: CASSSMTGIYEQYF. The CDR3 DNA reads TGTGCCAGCAGTTCGATGACGGGAATATACGAGCAGTACTTC.

In its sample, this clone was seen once. This specimen includes other DNA sequences encoding the same CDR3. The CDR3 DNA sequence: TGTGCCAGCAGTCCTGGGGTTTCCGGGGCCAACGTCCTGACTTTC. Protein: CASSPGVSGANVLTF. The J gene is TRBJ2-6, the V gene TRBV27; the D is unclear. Trimming took off 5 bases at V and 4 bases at J, with 12 bases between the two ends. CDR3 length: 15 residues. The V gene's germline CDR1 is MNHEY and CDR2 SMNVEV (reference sequence).

This chain uses TRBV10-2 with TRBJ2-5; 14 bases are shared with TRBD2. Germline-derived CDR1 and CDR2 are WSHSY and SAAADI. Trimming took 4 bases from V and 5 from J; bases not matched to a gene: 6. The CDR3 has 16 residues. The CDR3 reads CASSGLAGGSWETQYF. CDR3 DNA sequence: TGCGCCAGCAGTGGACTAGCGGGAGGGTCGTGGGAGACCCAGTACTTC.

The J gene is TRBJ1-2, the V gene TRBV30; perhaps TRBD1 as D (6 bases). This CDR3 spans 14 amino acids. The germline CDR1 and CDR2 sequences are GTSNPN and SVGIG (reference sequence). Trimming removed 2 bases from V and 3 bases from J, with 13 bases in between. The CDR3 spells CAWSKTGGDYGYTF. In nucleotides, the CDR3 is TGTGCCTGGAGTAAGACAGGAGGCGACTATGGCTACACCTTC. The entire variable domain, with the rest obtained from reference TRBV30 and TRBJ1-2, is as follows: SQTIHQWPATLVQPVGSPLSLECTVEGTSNPNLYWYRQAAGRGLQLLFYSVGIGQISSEVPQNLSASRPQDRQFILSSKKLLLSDSGFYLCAWSKTGGDYGYTFGSGTRLTVV.

This chain connects TRBV11-3 to TRBJ2-1, with D perhaps TRBD1 (5 bases). Germline values: CDR1 SGHNT, CDR2 YENEEA. CDR3 size: 17 residues. Trimming left V 5 bases short and J 5 bases short, with 22 bases between. The chain's CDR3 is CASSPRVAGPGNNEQFF. The DNA for the CDR3 is TGTGCCAGCAGCCCCAGGGTTGCCGGACCGGGCAACAATGAGCAGTTCTTC.

The chain has TRBV11-1 and TRBJ2-1; a weak D match, TRBD2 (6 bases). The CDR3 length is 16 residues. V dropped 2 bases and J dropped 5 bases, with 16 bases sitting between them. Germline loops: CDR1 SGHAT, CDR2 FQDESV (reference sequence). CDR3 sequence (DNA): TGTGCCAGCAGCTTATCCCCTAGTGGAGGGAACAATGAGCAGTTCTTC. It specifies CASSLSPSGGNNEQFF.